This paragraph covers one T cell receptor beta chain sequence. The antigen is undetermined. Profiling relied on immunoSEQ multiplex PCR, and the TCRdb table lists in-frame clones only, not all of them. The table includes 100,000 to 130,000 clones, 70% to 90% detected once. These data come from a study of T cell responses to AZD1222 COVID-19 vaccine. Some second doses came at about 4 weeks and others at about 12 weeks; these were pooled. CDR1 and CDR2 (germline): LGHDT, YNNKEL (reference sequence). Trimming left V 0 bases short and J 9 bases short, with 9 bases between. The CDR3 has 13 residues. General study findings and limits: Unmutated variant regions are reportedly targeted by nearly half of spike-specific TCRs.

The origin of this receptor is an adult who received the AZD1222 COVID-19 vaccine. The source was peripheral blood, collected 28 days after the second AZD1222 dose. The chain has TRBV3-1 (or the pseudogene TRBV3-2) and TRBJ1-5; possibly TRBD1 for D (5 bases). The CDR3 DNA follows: TGTGCCAGCAGCCAAGATCGGGGGTTGCCCCAGCATTTT. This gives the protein CASSQDRGLPQHF.